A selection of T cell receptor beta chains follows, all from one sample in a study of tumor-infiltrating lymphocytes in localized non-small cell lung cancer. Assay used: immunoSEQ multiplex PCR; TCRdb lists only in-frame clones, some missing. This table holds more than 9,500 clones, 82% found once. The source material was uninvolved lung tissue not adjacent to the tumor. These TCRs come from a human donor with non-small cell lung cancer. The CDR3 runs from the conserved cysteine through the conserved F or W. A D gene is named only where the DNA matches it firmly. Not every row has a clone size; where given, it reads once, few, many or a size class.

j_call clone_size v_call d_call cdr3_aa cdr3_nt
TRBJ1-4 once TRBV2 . CASSAQWDLRTNEKLFF TGTGCCAGCAGTGCTCAATGGGACCTCCGAACTAATGAAAAACTGTTTTTT
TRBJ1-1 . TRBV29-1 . CSVEDRRAGVVNTEAFF TGCAGCGTTGAAGATCGGAGGGCGGGCGTGGTGAACACTGAAGCTTTCTTT
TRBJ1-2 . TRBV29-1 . CSVEAEYTF TGCAGCGTTGAGGCCGAATACACCTTC
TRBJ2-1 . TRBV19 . CASSPRRQGLLPSSYNEQFF TGTGCCAGTAGTCCGAGACGACAGGGACTTTTACCGAGCTCCTACAATGAGCAGTTCTTC
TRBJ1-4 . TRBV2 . CASRVQGGFEKLFF TGTGCCAGCAGAGTGCAGGGAGGTTTCGAAAAACTGTTTTTT
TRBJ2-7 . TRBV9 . CASSVGGIDEQYF TGTGCCAGCAGCGTTGGGGGTATCGACGAGCAGTACTTC
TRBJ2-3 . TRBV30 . CAWKKGGWADTQYF TGTGCCTGGAAAAAGGGGGGGTGGGCAGATACGCAGTATTTT
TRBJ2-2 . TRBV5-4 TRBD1 CASSFDRGPNTGELFF TGTGCCAGCAGCTTCGACAGGGGTCCCAACACCGGGGAGCTGTTTTTT
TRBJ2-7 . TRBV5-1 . CASSLDSQISYEQYF TGCGCCAGCAGCTTAGACAGTCAGATCTCCTACGAGCAGTACTTC
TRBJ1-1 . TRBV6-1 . CASSQTRTDAEAFF TGTGCCAGCAGTCAAACTAGGACGGACGCTGAAGCTTTCTTT
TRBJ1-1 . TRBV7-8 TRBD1 CASSLPDRADTEAFF TGTGCCAGCAGCTTACCAGACAGGGCAGACACTGAAGCTTTCTTT
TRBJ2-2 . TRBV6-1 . CASSERFHTGELFF TGTGCCAGCAGTGAACGGTTCCACACCGGGGAGCTGTTTTTT
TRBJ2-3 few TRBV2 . CASREDADTQYF TGTGCCAGCAGAGAAGACGCAGATACGCAGTATTTT
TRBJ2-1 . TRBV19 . CASSILAPGLEQFF TGTGCCAGTAGTATCCTAGCTCCAGGGCTCGAGCAGTTCTTC
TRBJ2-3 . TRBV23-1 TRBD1 CASSQQTGQGDTQYF TGCGCCAGCAGTCAACAAACTGGACAGGGCGATACGCAGTATTTT
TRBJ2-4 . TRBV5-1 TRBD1 CASSGGQGAQNIQYF TGCGCCAGCAGTGGGGGACAGGGGGCGCAAAACATTCAGTACTTC
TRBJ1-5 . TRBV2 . CASREDGNQPQHF TGTGCCAGCAGAGAAGACGGGAATCAGCCCCAGCATTTT
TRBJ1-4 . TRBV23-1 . CASGFLPPATNEKLFF TGCGCCAGCGGATTCTTACCCCCGGCAACTAATGAAAAACTGTTTTTT
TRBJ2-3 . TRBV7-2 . CASSSLADTQYF TGTGCCAGCAGCTCCTTAGCAGATACGCAGTATTTT
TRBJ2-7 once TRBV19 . CASRRRGGASREQYF TGTGCCAGTAGGCGTAGGGGGGGGGCGTCGCGCGAGCAGTACTTC
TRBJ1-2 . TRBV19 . CASSYRQTDGYTF TGTGCCAGTAGCTATAGACAGACGGATGGCTACACCTTC
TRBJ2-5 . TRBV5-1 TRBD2 CASSFMASGYQETQYF TGCGCCAGCAGCTTCATGGCTAGCGGGTACCAAGAGACCCAGTACTTC
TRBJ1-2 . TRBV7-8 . CASSLETGRRGYTF TGTGCCAGCAGCTTAGAAACAGGGCGACGCGGCTACACCTTC
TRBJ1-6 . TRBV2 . CASSEESILGSPLHF TGTGCCAGCAGTGAAGAGTCGATTTTGGGCTCACCCCTCCACTTT
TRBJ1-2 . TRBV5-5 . CASSHVKRGAEFGYGYTF TGTGCCAGCAGCCACGTGAAACGGGGCGCAGAGTTTGGCTATGGCTACACCTTC
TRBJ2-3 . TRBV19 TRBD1 CASFDRVADTQYF TGTGCCAGTTTTGACAGGGTGGCAGATACGCAGTATTTT
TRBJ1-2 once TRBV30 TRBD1 CAWENRGAFYGYTF TGTGCCTGGGAGAACAGGGGCGCCTTCTATGGCTACACCTTC
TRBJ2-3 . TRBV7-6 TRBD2 CASSYRGLAGGTDTQYF TGTGCCAGCAGCTACAGAGGTCTAGCGGGGGGCACAGATACGCAGTATTTT
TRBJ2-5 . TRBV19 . CATWLAPKQETQYF TGTGCCACGTGGTTGGCGCCAAAACAAGAGACCCAGTACTTC
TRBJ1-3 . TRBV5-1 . CASSPDMANGNTIYF TGCGCCAGCAGCCCGGACATGGCGAATGGAAACACCATATATTTT
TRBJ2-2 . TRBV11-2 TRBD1 CASSAGTGFGTGELFF TGTGCCAGCAGCGCCGGGACAGGGTTCGGCACCGGGGAGCTGTTTTTT
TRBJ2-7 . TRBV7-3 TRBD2 CASSPGGGHEQYF TGTGCCAGCAGCCCTGGGGGGGGACACGAGCAGTACTTC
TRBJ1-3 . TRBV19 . CASSRRETSGNTIYF TGTGCCAGTAGTCGAAGGGAGACCTCTGGAAACACCATATATTTT
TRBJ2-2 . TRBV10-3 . CASSYQQYTGELFF TGTGCCAGCAGTTACCAACAGTACACCGGGGAGCTGTTTTTT
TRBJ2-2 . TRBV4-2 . CASSQVGGGSTGELFF TGTGCCAGCAGCCAAGTGGGGGGGGGCTCCACCGGGGAGCTGTTTTTT
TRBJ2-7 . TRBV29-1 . CSVRIVNEQYF TGCAGCGTTCGAATCGTCAACGAGCAGTACTTC
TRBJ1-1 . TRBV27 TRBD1 CASSSATTNRGRTEAFF TGTGCCAGCAGTTCTGCCACCACTAACAGGGGTCGGACTGAAGCTTTCTTT
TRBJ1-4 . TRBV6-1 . CASRGVLGSNEKLFF TGTGCCAGCAGGGGTGTGTTAGGATCTAATGAAAAACTGTTTTTT
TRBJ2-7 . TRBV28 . CASRSHAAGDTYEQYF TGTGCCAGCAGATCCCATGCGGCAGGCGATACCTACGAGCAGTACTTC
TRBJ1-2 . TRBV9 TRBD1 CASSALAGTGYGYTF TGTGCCAGCAGCGCATTGGCCGGGACAGGCTATGGCTACACCTTC
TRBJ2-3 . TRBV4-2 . CASSQGQEYLEASTDTQYF TGTGCCAGCAGCCAAGGTCAGGAATATTTAGAAGCTAGCACAGATACGCAGTATTTT
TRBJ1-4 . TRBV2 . CASSEGGANEKLFF TGTGCCAGCAGTGAAGGGGGTGCTAATGAAAAACTGTTTTTT
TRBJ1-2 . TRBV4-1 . CASSPSGTPLDYGYTF TGCGCCAGCAGCCCCTCAGGGACCCCCTTGGACTATGGCTACACCTTC
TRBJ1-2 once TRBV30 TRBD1 CAQTGGNYGYTF TGTGCCCAGACAGGGGGGAACTATGGCTACACCTTC
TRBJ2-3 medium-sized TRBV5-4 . CASRISTDTQYF TGTGCCAGCAGGATAAGCACAGATACGCAGTATTTT
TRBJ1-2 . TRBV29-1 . CSIRTNYGYTF TGCAGCATAAGAACTAACTATGGCTACACCTTC
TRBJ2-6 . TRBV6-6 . CASSGQDLAGANVLTF TGTGCCAGCAGTGGACAAGACCTTGCTGGGGCCAACGTCCTGACTTTC
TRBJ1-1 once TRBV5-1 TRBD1 CASSDTGGTTEAFF TGCGCCAGCAGTGATACAGGGGGCACCACTGAAGCTTTCTTT
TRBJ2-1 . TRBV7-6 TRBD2 CASSLSGGTYNEQFF TGTGCCAGCAGCTTGAGCGGGGGGACCTACAATGAGCAGTTCTTC
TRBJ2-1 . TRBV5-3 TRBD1 CARSLRQGRGNEQFF TGTGCCAGAAGCTTGAGACAGGGTCGCGGCAATGAGCAGTTCTTC
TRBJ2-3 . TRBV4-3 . CASSQNPFSVSDTQYF TGCGCCAGCAGCCAAAATCCGTTCTCGGTTTCAGATACGCAGTATTTT
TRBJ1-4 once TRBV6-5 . CASSYGRQGEKLFF TGTGCCAGCAGTTACGGCAGGCAGGGTGAAAAACTGTTTTTT
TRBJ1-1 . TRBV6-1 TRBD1 CASSPQGPRTEAFF TGTGCCAGCAGTCCACAGGGGCCGCGGACTGAAGCTTTCTTT
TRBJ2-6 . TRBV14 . CASSQAGSGANVLTF TGTGCCAGCAGCCAAGCGGGCTCCGGGGCCAACGTCCTGACTTTC
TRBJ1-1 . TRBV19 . CASSMGRLNTEAFF TGTGCCAGTAGTATGGGCAGGCTGAACACTGAAGCTTTCTTT
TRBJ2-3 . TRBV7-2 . CASSPVGGGRADTQYF TGTGCCAGCAGCCCTGTGGGTGGGGGGCGAGCGGATACGCAGTATTTT
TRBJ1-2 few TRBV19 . CHRDGLCGYTF TGCCACCGCGACGGGCTCTGCGGCTACACCTTC
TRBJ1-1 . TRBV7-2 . CASSTGTLEAFF TGTGCCAGCAGTACCGGGACACTAGAAGCTTTCTTT
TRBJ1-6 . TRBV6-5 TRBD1 CASIRQGTHSPLHF TGTGCCAGCATCCGACAGGGAACTCATTCACCCCTCCACTTT